Here is one T cell receptor (beta chain) with its context. This sample is part of a study of control samples from healthy donors and cancer patients. V lost 1 base to trimming and J lost 1 base; unmatched junction nucleotides: 6. The CDR3 extends over 18 amino acids. Germline CDR1 is SGHAT and CDR2 is FQNNGV. This table comes from immunoSEQ multiplex PCR, and its TCRdb copy is limited to in-frame clones, with some not included. The repertoire holds approximately 50,000 clones, with around 90% as singletons. The chain is built from TRBV11-2 and TRBJ1-5; 11 bases agree with TRBD1. This sequence was found in a man in his 60s with head and neck cancer. The sequenced sample consisted of PBMCs. As DNA, the CDR3 is TGTGCCAGCAGCTTAGGGCAGGGACAGGGGGGGAGCAATCAGCCCCAGCATTTT. Translated: CASSLGQGQGGSNQPQHF.